A single TCR beta chain is shown here with its context. The source of the sample is a study of radiotherapy plus CTLA-4 blockade in lung cancer. The V gene end was trimmed by 0 bases and the J gene end by 6 bases; junction bases not matched to a gene: 7. The CDR3 spans 15 residues. Germline assignment: CDR1 SGHKS and CDR2 YYEKEE (reference sequence). Only in-frame clones appear in the TCRdb table, and some are missing; sequencing was by immunoSEQ multiplex PCR. The sample has roughly 130,000 clones, 85% to 90% seen once. The rearrangement links TRBV5-5 to TRBJ2-3; TRBD2 matches 7 bases. This material consisted of peripheral blood, taken from a patient treated with radiotherapy plus ipilimumab. The sequence came from a human donor with non-small cell lung cancer that progressed on radiotherapy plus ipilimumab. The DNA for the CDR3 is TGTGCCAGCAGCTTGGGGGAGGGGAAGAGGGATACGCAGTATTTT. Encoded protein: CASSLGEGKRDTQYF.